This TCR beta chain was obtained from a study of PD-1 blockade in classical Hodgkin lymphoma. Overall study: Patients were treated with nivolumab at 3 mg/kg, and this was given intravenously every 2 weeks. General study results and limits: Newly diagnosed patients and complete responders had comparable diversity at baseline.

The time point denotes: cycle 4 day 1 (C4D1), after about 6 weeks of nivolumab. All the patients suffered relapse after autologous stem cell transplantation, and brentuximab vedotin exposure differed. This clone came up once. The antigen is not known. Sequenced by immunoSEQ multiplex PCR; TCRdb stores in-frame clones only, minus some. The repertoire holds about 32,000 clones, with around 82% as singletons. The source was peripheral blood mononuclear cells (PBMCs), collected before the fourth cycle of nivolumab. The clonotype comes from a human donor with classical Hodgkin lymphoma.

CDR3 in amino acids: CASGEGSSYNSPLHF. The CDR3 bases are TGTGCTAGTGGTGAGGGGTCCTCCTATAATTCACCCCTCCACTTT. This rearrangement joins TRBV12-5 to TRBJ1-6; a weak D match, TRBD1 (5 bases). CDR1 and CDR2 from the germline V gene are LGHNT and FRNRAP. Trimming shortened V by 5 bases and J by 0 bases, and 8 bases separated the two germline ends. This CDR3 has 15 amino acids.